This T cell receptor (beta chain) was identified in a study of OX40 agonist ivuxolimab in advanced cancers. Study in general: Patients were over 65% male with ages roughly 23 to 85, mean approximately 58.

Measured with immunoSEQ multiplex PCR; TCRdb has only the in-frame clones, and not every one. This sample has about 48,000 clones, with about 85% found just once. On this clone: No antigen is known for it.

Study-wide points: It was not determined which antigens were specifically recognized by the peripheral T cells that had undergone clonal expansion. In the 0.1 to 3.0 mg/kg range, CD4+ and CD8+ blood T cells had expanded clonally by week 6. In general, CD8+ T cells held more expanded clones than CD4+ did, on average.

This CDR3 has 15 amino acids. V was trimmed by 1 base and J by 5 bases, leaving 11 bases between them. Germline CDR1 is SEHNR and CDR2 is FQNEAQ (reference sequence). Sequenced here: CD4+ or CD8+ T cells sorted from blood, sampled in a trial of the OX40 agonist ivuxolimab. This clonotype was obtained from an adult with an advanced solid tumor such as melanoma, head and neck, liver or kidney cancer. The chain recombines TRBV7-9 with TRBJ1-4; no clear D gene. CDR3: CASSLGSGRNEKLFF. CDR3 nucleotides: TGTGCCAGCAGCTTAGGAAGCGGACGGAATGAAAAACTGTTTTTT.